A single sample gave rise to the 15 T cell receptor beta chains below, sequenced in a study of chemoradiotherapy in HPV16-positive cancers. Clones were read by immunoSEQ multiplex PCR, and TCRdb kept only the in-frame ones, dropping some. Counted here are under 13,000 clones, about 68% occurring once; the ten biggest clones make up approximately 35%. Sampling was done from a patient who underwent chemoradiotherapy. These receptors came from a human donor with HPV-associated anogenital cancer.

The V gene is TRBV29-1, the J gene TRBJ2-3; unclear D gene. Germline CDR1 reads SQVTM; CDR2 reads ANQGSEA. CDR3 size: 12 residues. V was shortened by 4 bases and J by 4 bases, with 9 bases between the two germline ends. The CDR3 sequence is CSVAPGPDTQYF. CDR3 coding DNA: TGCAGCGTTGCCCCTGGACCAGATACGCAGTATTTT.

The chain couples TRBV28 to TRBJ2-4, with D maybe TRBD1 (6 bases). The germline V gene has CDR1 MDHEN and CDR2 SYDVKM. This CDR3 contains 15 residues. The V end lost 4 bases, the J end lost 0 bases, and 10 bases lay between the germline ends. The CDR3 region has the DNA TGTGCCAGCAGTTGGGACACACTAGCCAAAAACATTCAGTACTTC. This translates into CASSWDTLAKNIQYF.

This rearrangement joins TRBV11-3 to TRBJ1-2; TRBD1 matches 8 bases. V lost 4 bases to trimming and J lost 6 bases; unmatched junction nucleotides: 16. Germline values: CDR1 SGHNT, CDR2 YENEEA. This CDR3 contains 17 residues. The CDR3, as DNA: TGTGCCAGCAGCTCCCCGGACAGGGCCCTGATAAAGGATGGCTACACCTTC. Amino acid sequence: CASSSPDRALIKDGYTF.

The genes are TRBV2 and TRBJ2-3; 12 positions match TRBD2. CDR3 length: 15 residues. Trimming took 5 bases from V and 7 from J; bases not matched to a gene: 7. The germline V gene has CDR1 SNHLY and CDR2 FYNNEI. CDR3 region: CASSLLAGGPNTQYF. The CDR3 coding sequence is TGTGCCAGCAGTCTACTAGCGGGAGGTCCAAATACGCAGTATTTT.

V usage is TRBV11-1 and J usage is TRBJ2-7, with 8 bases lining up with TRBD2. This CDR3 contains 15 residues. CDR1 and CDR2 (germline): SGHAT, FQDESV (reference sequence). Germline trimming cut 10 bases from V and 2 bases from J; bases unmatched to any gene: 13. The CDR3 nucleotides read TGTGCCATCCACGATCTCCGGGAGGGGACCTACGAGCAGTACTTC. Translated: CAIHDLREGTYEQYF.

This sequence joins TRBV7-9 and TRBJ1-2, with 8 positions matching TRBD1. The trim removed 5 bases at V and 4 bases at J, leaving 9 bases unmatched. CDR1 is SEHNR, CDR2 FQNEAQ, per germline (reference sequence). CDR3 size: 15 residues. The CDR3 DNA follows: TGTGCCAGCAGCCGGTCGACAGGGGTAGGCTATGGCTACACCTTC. It specifies CASSRSTGVGYGYTF.

The chain uses TRBV4-3 and TRBJ1-1; D gene unclear. Germline loops: CDR1 LGHNA, CDR2 YSLEER. Trimming stripped 1 base from V and 4 bases from J, with 10 bases between. This CDR3 has 14 residues. The CDR3 DNA reads TGCGCCAGCAGCCAAGTTCCGGGGTCCACTGAAGCTTTCTTT. It translates to CASSQVPGSTEAFF.

In this sample, this clone turned up once. This rearrangement joins TRBV11-2 to TRBJ1-3, with D unresolved. Germline V gene sequence: CDR1 SGHAT, CDR2 FQNNGV. V lost 5 bases and J lost 0, with 11 bases in between. The CDR3 sequence is 15 residues long. CDR3 nucleotide sequence: TGTGCCAGCAGCCCAAGCCTTCTCTCTGGAAACACCATATATTTT. Protein product: CASSPSLLSGNTIYF.

This clone showed up just a few times. The genes are TRBV7-9 and TRBJ1-4; D might be TRBD1 (6 bases). Germline assignment: CDR1 SEHNR and CDR2 FQNEAQ (reference sequence). The CDR3 sequence is 14 residues long. V lost 5 bases and J lost 5, with 12 bases in between. The CDR3 DNA reads as TGTGCCAGCAGCGACGAGGGGGTCAATGAAAAACTGTTTTTT. Protein: CASSDEGVNEKLFF.

The CDR3 region has the DNA TGTGCCAGCAGCTCACCGTCCAGGACAGGCCTCGACCCCTACGAGCAGTACGTC. Encoded protein: CASSSPSRTGLDPYEQYV. This chain connects TRBV5-8 to TRBJ2-7; 7 bases match TRBD1. Unmatched junction bases numbered 17, after V lost 3 bases and J lost 2 bases. Germline-derived CDR1 and CDR2 are SGHTS and YDEGEE. The CDR3 covers 18 residues.

The CDR3 is CASSLDRHGELFF. CDR3 bases: TGTGCCAGCAGCTTAGATCGACACGGGGAGCTGTTTTTT. The chain carries TRBV11-2 and TRBJ2-2; D unclear. V shed 0 bases and J shed 7 bases, with 6 bases lying between them. The CDR3 contains 13 residues. Germline V CDR1 and CDR2: SGHAT, FQNNGV.

The rearrangement uses TRBV7-2 and TRBJ2-7, with TRBD2 as a possible D gene (6 bases). CDR1 is SGHTA, CDR2 FQGNSA, per germline. This CDR3 comprises 14 residues. Trimming took 5 bases from V and 4 from J, leaving 15 bases between them. CDR3 protein: CASSSERRGYEQYF. CDR3 DNA: TGTGCCAGCAGCAGCGAGCGGCGGGGTTACGAGCAGTACTTC.

This chain connects TRBV10-2 to TRBJ2-4, with a tentative D call TRBD2 (5 bases). In germline, CDR1 is WSHSY, CDR2 SAAADI. The V end lost 0 bases, the J end lost 8 bases, and 20 bases lay between the germline ends. The CDR3 contains 17 residues. Here the CDR3 reads CASSESGLALPKDIQYF. DNA for the CDR3: TGCGCCAGCAGTGAGTCGGGCCTAGCTCTCCCCAAGGACATTCAGTACTTC.

CDR3 bases: TGTGCCAGCACCCAAGGGCTCGGGGCCGGGGAGCTGTTTTTT. This translates into CASTQGLGAGELFF. The J gene is TRBJ2-2, the V gene TRBV9, with D maybe TRBD2 (5 bases). The germline CDR1 and CDR2 sequences are SGDLS and YYNGEE. This CDR3 is built from 14 residues. V was pared by 6 bases and J by 6 bases, with 15 bases between.

The chain combines TRBV30 with TRBJ1-1; D unresolved. Germline-derived CDR1 and CDR2 are GTSNPN and SVGIG (reference sequence). This CDR3 comprises 12 residues. The V end lost 4 bases, the J end lost 11 bases, and 17 bases lay between the germline ends. The CDR3 reads CAWIPGRFGAFF. The CDR3 coding sequence is TGTGCCTGGATCCCGGGTAGGTTTGGGGCTTTCTTT.